The 9 T cell receptor beta chains listed next were all sequenced from one sample in a study of OX40 agonist ivuxolimab in advanced cancers. This table comes from immunoSEQ multiplex PCR, and its TCRdb copy is limited to in-frame clones, with some not included. The sample lists some 66,000 clones, around 85% seen once, with about 0.83% in the top ten. The sample consisted of CD4+ or CD8+ T cells sorted from blood, taken in a trial of the OX40 agonist ivuxolimab. The origin of the receptors is an adult with an advanced solid tumor such as melanoma, head and neck, liver or kidney cancer.

This clone was observed a handful of times. The V call is TRBV6-1, the J call TRBJ1-1, with a tentative D call TRBD1 (5 bases). The CDR3 spans 11 residues. V lost 8 bases and J 9 bases, leaving 13 bases between the germline ends. CDR1 is MNHNS and CDR2 is SASEGT in the germline V gene. The CDR3 region has the DNA TGTGCCAGCCGGGACGGAAGACAAGCTTTCTTT. Translated, it gives CASRDGRQAFF.

The rearrangement joins TRBV5-4 to TRBJ1-2, with TRBD1 matching over 7 bases. The CDR3 runs to 14 residues. Losses at the gene ends were 4 bases for V and 2 bases for J; bases not matched to a gene: 5. CDR1 is SGHNT, CDR2 YYREEE, per germline (reference sequence). For the CDR3, the DNA is TGTGCCAGCAGCCTGGACAGGACGAACTATGGCTACACCTTC. This codes for CASSLDRTNYGYTF.

CDR3 DNA: TGCAGCGCCAGGACAGGGGGAGGGGAAAAACTGTTTTTT. Encoded protein: CSARTGGGEKLFF. This sequence joins TRBV29-1 and TRBJ1-4, with 10 bases identical to TRBD1. Germline lookup yields CDR1 SQVTM and CDR2 ANQGSEA. The CDR3 extends over 13 amino acids. Losses at the gene ends were 7 bases for V and 8 bases for J; bases not matched to a gene: 7.

V is TRBV5-6 and J is TRBJ2-3; D may be TRBD2 (5 bases). This CDR3 comprises 15 residues. The V end lost 2 bases, the J end lost 1 base, and 11 bases lay between the germline ends. Germline V gene data show CDR1 as SGHDT and CDR2 as YYEEEE. This CDR3 is CASSFTSGRTDTQYF. CDR3 DNA sequence: TGTGCCAGCAGCTTTACGAGCGGCCGCACAGATACGCAGTATTTT.

V usage is TRBV29-1 and J usage is TRBJ2-3; D gene uncertain. The CDR3 spans 11 residues. Germline CDR1 and CDR2: SQVTM and ANQGSEA. V was shortened by 3 bases and J by 3 bases, with 4 bases between the two germline ends. The CDR3 spells CSVDPTDTQYF. For the CDR3, the DNA is TGCAGCGTTGACCCAACAGATACGCAGTATTTT.

The chain carries TRBV6-5 and TRBJ1-3, with TRBD1 identical over 9 bases. After removal of 2 bases from V and 2 bases from J, the junction contained 1 base not matched to a gene. The CDR3 runs to 15 residues. Per germline, CDR1 MNHEY and CDR2 SVGAGI. The DNA for the CDR3 is TGTGCCAGCAGTTACAACAGGGGGCCTGGAAACACCATATATTTT. It translates to CASSYNRGPGNTIYF.

J is TRBJ2-1 and V is TRBV29-1; D may be TRBD1 or TRBD2 (5 bases each). There are 14 residues in the CDR3. V shed 7 bases and J shed 4 bases, with 17 bases lying between them. Per germline, CDR1 SQVTM and CDR2 ANQGSEA. As DNA, the CDR3 is TGCAGCGCCGTAGGGGCGGGTGGTTACAATGAGCAGTTCTTC. The encoded protein is CSAVGAGGYNEQFF.

J is TRBJ1-5 and V is TRBV30; D is unresolved. Trimming cost V 0 bases and J 3 bases, with 21 bases left between them. The V gene's germline CDR1 is GTSNPN and CDR2 SVGIG (reference sequence). This CDR3 is 18 amino acids long. CDR3 region: CAWSVRTLHERYNQPQHF. In nucleotides, the CDR3 is TGTGCCTGGAGTGTAAGGACCCTTCACGAAAGGTACAATCAGCCCCAGCATTTT. The variable domain in full, completed from reference TRBV30 and TRBJ1-5, reads SQTIHQWPATLVQPVGSPLSLECTVEGTSNPNLYWYRQAAGRGLQLLFYSVGIGQISSEVPQNLSASRPQDRQFILSSKKLLLSDSGFYLCAWSVRTLHERYNQPQHFGDGTRLSIL.

The count of this clone is one. This chain connects TRBV7-9 to TRBJ2-3, with D unresolved. CDR1 is SEHNR, CDR2 FQNEAQ, per germline (reference sequence). V was cut by 0 bases and J by 1 base, with 8 bases left in between. The CDR3 extends over 15 amino acids. CDR3 coding DNA: TGTGCCAGCAGCTTAGCGCAGGCCGGCACAGATACGCAGTATTTT. This sequence encodes CASSLAQAGTDTQYF.